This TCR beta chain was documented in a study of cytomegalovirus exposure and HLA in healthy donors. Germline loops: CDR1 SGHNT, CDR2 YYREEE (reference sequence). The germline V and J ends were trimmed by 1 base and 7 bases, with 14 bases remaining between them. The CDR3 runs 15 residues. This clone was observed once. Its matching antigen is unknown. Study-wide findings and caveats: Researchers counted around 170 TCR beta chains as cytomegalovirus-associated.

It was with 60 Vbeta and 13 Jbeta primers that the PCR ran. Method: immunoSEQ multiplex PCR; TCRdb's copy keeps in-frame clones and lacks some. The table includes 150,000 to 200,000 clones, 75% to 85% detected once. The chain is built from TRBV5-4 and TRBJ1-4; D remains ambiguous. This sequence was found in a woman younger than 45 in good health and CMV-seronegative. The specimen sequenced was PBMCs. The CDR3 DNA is TGTGCCAGCAGCTTGTTCGGCGGGAGGGTTGAAAAACTGTTTTTT. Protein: CASSLFGGRVEKLFF.